This T cell receptor beta chain emerged from a study of control samples from healthy donors and cancer patients. V was trimmed by 3 bases and J by 7 bases, leaving 15 bases between them. The CDR3 has 15 amino acids. Germline values: CDR1 SEHNR, CDR2 FQNEAQ (reference sequence). Generated by immunoSEQ multiplex PCR, the TCRdb table keeps only in-frame clones and is missing some. Of about 89,000 clones in the sample, about 89% are singletons; the top ten hold around 20%. The chain joins TRBV7-9 to TRBJ1-4; D is ambiguous. The sequencing sample was made of blood. The clonotype was recovered from a man aged 25 to 40 in good health. The CDR3: CASSLEPDYFEKLFF. The CDR3 DNA sequence: TGTGCCAGCAGCTTGGAGCCCGATTACTTTGAAAAACTGTTTTTT.